Below, one T cell receptor beta chain is given with its context. The antigen remains unidentified. V shed 6 bases and J shed 1 base, with 13 bases lying between them. The CDR3 loop spans 15 amino acids. Germline CDR1 is LNHDA and CDR2 is SQIVND (reference sequence). Selection for sequencing was limited to patients who had shown CD8+CD57+ cell expansion by flow cytometry. Genomic DNA was employed as the template in profiling TCR beta VDJ and CDR3. TCRdb ran MiXCR on the reads and lists one entry per CDR3 protein. The table lists around 200,000 distinct CDR3 sequences, around 47% of them singletons. The data were obtained in a study of CD8+CD57+ T cells in acquired aplastic anemia. Across the study: Recorded DNA amounts for sorted CD4+ and CD8+ cells had an average of about 3.5 ug. Study outcomes and limitations: Comparison of patients with controls identified about 27 shared CD8+ CDR3 sequences. Statistical testing detected no significant gap in CD8+ Simpson's diversity between patients and controls.

Sequenced input: sorted CD4+, CD8+, or CD8+CD57+ T cells (not recorded which) from PBMCs. V usage is TRBV19 and J usage is TRBJ1-5; no definite D call. The receptor comes from a human donor with aplastic anemia. DNA of the CDR3: TGTGCCAGTAGCCCCGGGGAATCGAGCAATCAGCCCCAGCATTTT. Translated, it gives CASSPGESSNQPQHF.